A selection of T cell receptor beta chains follows, all from one sample in a study of OX40 agonist ivuxolimab in advanced cancers. Sequencing was performed with immunoSEQ multiplex PCR; in TCRdb, only in-frame clones are kept and a portion is missing. The sample comprises 60,000 to 80,000 clones, 89% of which are singletons, and about 10% rests with the top ten. Sequences were derived from CD4+ or CD8+ T cells sorted from blood, sampled in a trial of the OX40 agonist ivuxolimab. The receptors derive from an adult with an advanced solid tumor such as melanoma, head and neck, liver or kidney cancer. Each CDR3 is given with its conserved first and last residue. The D gene is left open where the match is weak. Clone size appears in some rows only: once, few, many, or a class for an expanded clone.

clone_size: -; v_call: TRBV7-9; j_call: TRBJ2-3; d_call: -; cdr3_aa: CASSLGHRGTDTQYF; cdr3_nt: TGTGCCAGCAGCTTAGGCCACAGGGGCACAGATACGCAGTATTTT
clone_size: -; v_call: TRBV5-1; j_call: TRBJ1-1; d_call: -; cdr3_aa: CASADQGPSLNTEAFF; cdr3_nt: TGCGCCAGCGCCGACCAGGGGCCCTCCCTGAACACTGAAGCTTTCTTT
clone_size: -; v_call: TRBV5-4; j_call: TRBJ2-7; d_call: -; cdr3_aa: CASSSRLDRVYEQYF; cdr3_nt: TGTGCCAGCAGCTCTAGACTAGACAGGGTCTACGAGCAGTACTTC
clone_size: -; v_call: TRBV18; j_call: TRBJ2-1; d_call: TRBD2; cdr3_aa: CASSPRPATSGRANEQFF; cdr3_nt: TGTGCCAGCTCACCACGGCCTGCGACTAGCGGGAGGGCCAATGAGCAGTTCTTC
clone_size: -; v_call: TRBV6-5; j_call: TRBJ2-5; d_call: -; cdr3_aa: CASSYSGFRETQYF; cdr3_nt: TGTGCCAGCAGTTACTCCGGGTTTCGAGAGACCCAGTACTTC
clone_size: -; v_call: TRBV5-1; j_call: TRBJ2-5; d_call: TRBD2; cdr3_aa: CASSPLTSKETQYF; cdr3_nt: TGCGCCAGCAGCCCCCTGACTAGCAAAGAGACCCAGTACTTC
clone_size: -; v_call: TRBV27; j_call: TRBJ2-7; d_call: -; cdr3_aa: CASRKPSSYEQYF; cdr3_nt: TGTGCCAGCAGGAAACCTAGCTCCTACGAGCAGTACTTC
clone_size: -; v_call: TRBV5-5; j_call: TRBJ1-2; d_call: -; cdr3_aa: CASSLAPGGDSGYTF; cdr3_nt: TGTGCCAGCAGCTTGGCCCCCGGGGGCGATAGCGGCTACACCTTC
clone_size: -; v_call: TRBV15; j_call: TRBJ1-6; d_call: -; cdr3_aa: CATSRGGLSSYNSPLHF; cdr3_nt: TGTGCCACCAGCAGAGGGGGCTTGAGCTCCTATAATTCACCCCTCCACTTT
clone_size: -; v_call: TRBV5-1; j_call: TRBJ2-1; d_call: -; cdr3_aa: CASSLEGGPGDEQFF; cdr3_nt: TGCGCCAGCAGCTTGGAGGGGGGTCCTGGGGATGAGCAGTTCTTC
clone_size: -; v_call: TRBV5-1; j_call: TRBJ1-2; d_call: -; cdr3_aa: CASGEDGVYGYTF; cdr3_nt: TGCGCCAGCGGGGAGGACGGGGTTTATGGCTACACCTTC
clone_size: -; v_call: TRBV2; j_call: TRBJ2-3; d_call: TRBD2; cdr3_aa: CASSAGLAGSDTQYF; cdr3_nt: TGTGCCAGCAGTGCCGGACTAGCGGGTTCAGATACGCAGTATTTT
clone_size: once; v_call: TRBV21-1; j_call: TRBJ2-1; d_call: -; cdr3_aa: CASSKDPQSSSYNEQFF; cdr3_nt: TGTGCCAGCAGCAAAGATCCGCAGTCGAGTTCCTACAATGAGCAGTTCTTC
clone_size: -; v_call: TRBV27; j_call: TRBJ1-6; d_call: TRBD1; cdr3_aa: CASSLRDRGQQSPLHF; cdr3_nt: TGTGCCAGCAGTTTGCGCGACAGGGGGCAACAGTCACCCCTCCACTTT
clone_size: -; v_call: TRBV7-8; j_call: TRBJ2-5; d_call: TRBD2; cdr3_aa: CASSVPGTRADETQYF; cdr3_nt: TGTGCCAGCAGCGTGCCCGGGACTAGGGCAGACGAGACCCAGTACTTC
clone_size: -; v_call: TRBV7-8; j_call: TRBJ2-1; d_call: -; cdr3_aa: CASSPASLGSYNEQFF; cdr3_nt: TGTGCCAGCAGCCCCGCTTCACTGGGGTCCTACAATGAGCAGTTCTTC
clone_size: -; v_call: TRBV28; j_call: TRBJ2-7; d_call: -; cdr3_aa: CASTFGPYEQYF; cdr3_nt: TGTGCCAGCACCTTTGGGCCCTACGAGCAGTACTTC
clone_size: -; v_call: TRBV6-1; j_call: TRBJ1-3; d_call: -; cdr3_aa: CASSGGTSGNTIYF; cdr3_nt: TGTGCCAGCAGTGGTGGGACTTCTGGAAACACCATATATTTT
clone_size: few; v_call: TRBV4-1; j_call: TRBJ1-5; d_call: -; cdr3_aa: CASSLTVNQPQHF; cdr3_nt: TGCGCCAGCAGCCTCACAGTCAATCAGCCCCAGCATTTT
clone_size: -; v_call: TRBV13; j_call: TRBJ1-4; d_call: -; cdr3_aa: CASSTRDGIEKLFF; cdr3_nt: TGTGCCAGCAGCACCCGCGATGGTATTGAAAAACTGTTTTTT
clone_size: -; v_call: TRBV15; j_call: TRBJ2-7; d_call: -; cdr3_aa: CATSSGRHTYEQYF; cdr3_nt: TGTGCCACCAGCTCCGGGCGACATACCTACGAGCAGTACTTC
clone_size: -; v_call: TRBV5-6; j_call: TRBJ1-3; d_call: -; cdr3_aa: CASSPPQARSGNTIYF; cdr3_nt: TGTGCCAGCAGCCCCCCCCAGGCCCGCTCTGGAAACACCATATATTTT
clone_size: once; v_call: TRBV5-6; j_call: TRBJ2-1; d_call: TRBD1; cdr3_aa: CASSLETGGNDEQFF; cdr3_nt: TGTGCCAGCAGCTTGGAGACAGGGGGCAATGATGAGCAGTTCTTC
clone_size: -; v_call: TRBV23-1; j_call: TRBJ2-5; d_call: -; cdr3_aa: CASSQRTGRAETQYF; cdr3_nt: TGCGCCAGCAGTCAACGGACAGGGAGGGCAGAGACCCAGTACTTC
clone_size: -; v_call: TRBV5-1; j_call: TRBJ1-1; d_call: -; cdr3_aa: CASSLEGGTEAFF; cdr3_nt: TGCGCCAGCAGCTTGGAGGGGGGCACTGAAGCTTTCTTT
clone_size: -; v_call: TRBV5-1; j_call: TRBJ2-2; d_call: TRBD2; cdr3_aa: CASEQRGGGRGTGELFF; cdr3_nt: TGCGCCAGCGAGCAGCGCGGCGGGGGGCGGGGCACCGGGGAGCTGTTTTTT
clone_size: -; v_call: TRBV28; j_call: TRBJ1-5; d_call: TRBD1; cdr3_aa: CASSFPGDRGYQPQHF; cdr3_nt: TGTGCCAGCAGCTTCCCGGGGGACAGGGGTTATCAGCCCCAGCATTTT
clone_size: few; v_call: TRBV6-1; j_call: TRBJ2-7; d_call: TRBD2; cdr3_aa: CATLGGLTYEQYF; cdr3_nt: TGTGCCACCCTGGGAGGGCTGACCTACGAGCAGTACTTC